A single sample gave rise to the 25 T cell receptor beta chains below, sequenced in a study of blood T cell repertoires in COVID-19. Sequencing used immunoSEQ multiplex PCR; TCRdb keeps in-frame clones, though not all of them. This table has some 50,000 clones, approximately 80% appearing once. Sequenced input: peripheral blood. These receptors all come from a man between 45 and 60 years old with acute or convalescent COVID-19.

The chain links TRBV2 to TRBJ1-4; no clear D gene. The ends were cut back, 4 bases at V and 6 bases at J, with 12 bases in the middle. Looked up from germline, CDR1 is SNHLY and CDR2 is FYNNEI. The CDR3 is 14 amino acids. The CDR3 nucleotides read TGTGCCAGCAGTGGGGGAGGACGCTATGAAAAACTGTTTTTT. As protein: CASSGGGRYEKLFF.

The chain links TRBV2 to TRBJ1-6, with a tentative D call TRBD1 (6 bases). CDR1 is SNHLY and CDR2 is FYNNEI in the germline V gene. Deletions cut 6 bases from V and 2 bases from J, with 8 bases between. This CDR3 is 14 amino acids long. The CDR3 coding sequence is TGTGCCAGCAGGAGGACAGCCTATAATTCACCCCTCCACTTT. Translated, it gives CASRRTAYNSPLHF.

The gene calls are TRBV5-5 and TRBJ2-5; 7 nucleotides agree with TRBD2. Per the germline V gene, CDR1 is SGHKS and CDR2 is YYEKEE (reference sequence). Unmatched junction bases numbered 4, after V lost 4 bases and J lost 1 base. The CDR3 covers 14 residues. CDR3 in amino acids: CASSLLAPQETQYF. The CDR3 bases are TGTGCCAGCAGCCTACTAGCGCCCCAAGAGACCCAGTACTTC.

A remark on this clone: At one boundary the junction diverges from the germline segment, which might be a read error. V and J are TRBV19 and TRBJ2-1; the match to TRBD2 covers 8 bases. This CDR3 spans 16 amino acids. Per the germline V gene, CDR1 is LNHDA and CDR2 is SQIVND (reference sequence). The CDR3 bases are TGTGCCAGTAGTACCGGACTAGCCGACTCCTACAATGGGCAGTTCTTC. It specifies CASSTGLADSYNGQFF.

The chain couples TRBV3-1 (or the pseudogene TRBV3-2) to TRBJ2-7, with 10 bases that match TRBD1. The germline V gene has CDR1 LGHDT and CDR2 YNNKEL (reference sequence). J gave up 5 bases and V 0 bases, and 10 bases lay outside the gene matches. The CDR3 is 17 residues long. The chain's CDR3 is CASSQDPPGTGVHEQYF. In nucleotides, the CDR3 is TGTGCCAGCAGCCAAGACCCCCCCGGGACAGGGGTCCACGAGCAGTACTTC.

This clone was recorded a few times. The chain employs TRBV19 and TRBJ2-7; the match to TRBD2 covers 11 bases. The CDR3 is made up of 15 amino acids. The J segment lost 6 bases and the V segment lost 5 bases, leaving 9 bases of the junction unmatched. Per germline, CDR1 LNHDA and CDR2 SQIVND (reference sequence). The CDR3 DNA follows: TGTGCCAGTAGTCGGACTAGCGGGCCTCAGGGCGAGCAGTACTTC. It yields the protein CASSRTSGPQGEQYF.

The chain combines TRBV18 with TRBJ1-5; D call uncertain. This CDR3 contains 16 residues. CDR1 is KGHSH and CDR2 is LQKENI in the germline V gene. The V and J ends lost 6 bases and 0 bases respectively, with 15 bases between them. CDR3 amino acids: CASSLTVGDSNQPQHF. The CDR3 coding sequence is TGTGCCAGCTCTCTTACGGTCGGAGATAGCAATCAGCCCCAGCATTTT. Full variable domain (missing parts from reference TRBV18 and TRBJ1-5): NAGVMQNPRHLVRRRGQEARLRCSPMKGHSHVYWYRQLPEEGLKFMVYLQKENIIDESGMPKERFSAEFPKEGPSILRIQQVVRGDSAAYFCASSLTVGDSNQPQHFGDGTRLSIL.

V gene TRBV27 combines with J gene TRBJ2-7, with 7 bases identical to TRBD2. This CDR3 region has 14 residues. Trimming cost V 4 bases and J 5 bases; bases outside gene matches: 8. The germline V gene encodes CDR1 MNHEY and CDR2 SMNVEV (reference sequence). CDR3 sequence: CASSYLGRGDEQYF. The DNA of the CDR3 is TGTGCCAGCAGTTATCTAGGACGGGGGGACGAGCAGTACTTC.

CDR3 amino acids: CASNGGTTKTQYF. The CDR3 DNA is TGTGCCAGCAACGGCGGGACCACGAAGACCCAGTACTTC. The V call is TRBV6-5, the J call TRBJ2-5; weak D call: TRBD2 (6 bases). V lost 7 bases, J lost 6 bases, and 15 bases lay in between. The CDR3 length is 13 residues. Germline CDR1 and CDR2: MNHEY and SVGAGI.

The V call is TRBV5-1, the J call TRBJ1-1; no firm D call. Trimming took off 1 base at V and 2 bases at J, with 6 bases between the two ends. CDR3 length equals 13 residues. Germline V gene data show CDR1 as SGHRS and CDR2 as YFSETQ. The CDR3 region is CASSLSSNTEAFF. The CDR3 nucleotides read TGCGCCAGCAGCTTGTCGAGCAACACTGAAGCTTTCTTT.

The J gene is TRBJ2-7, the V gene TRBV4-1, with TRBD2 matching over 7 bases. V trimming: 1 base; J trimming: 6 bases; junction bases outside the gene matches: 12. Germline loops: CDR1 MGHRA, CDR2 YSYEKL. This CDR3 contains 16 residues. The CDR3 region is CASSQGRAAGLLEQYF. CDR3 nucleotide sequence: TGCGCCAGCAGCCAAGGGAGGGCAGCGGGACTCCTCGAGCAGTACTTC.

The genes are TRBV6-6 and TRBJ2-1; TRBD2 matches at 13 bases. The germline CDR1 and CDR2 sequences are MNHNY and SVGAGI (reference sequence). Germline trimming cut 6 bases from V and 7 bases from J; bases unmatched to any gene: 6. CDR3 length equals 15 residues. The CDR3 spells CASSRTSGSRNEQFF. DNA for the CDR3: TGTGCCAGCAGCCGGACTAGCGGGAGTAGAAATGAGCAGTTCTTC.

This clone has only one observation. The V call is TRBV27, the J call TRBJ1-4, with a weak D call TRBD1 (6 bases). Germline loops: CDR1 MNHEY, CDR2 SMNVEV (reference sequence). V was pared by 1 base and J by 3 bases, with 6 bases between. The CDR3 runs to 14 residues. The CDR3 nucleotides read TGTGCCAGCAGTTTATGGGGGCCTAATGAAAAACTGTTTTTT. Its protein product is CASSLWGPNEKLFF.

This clone occurred once. This chain uses TRBV28 with TRBJ1-1; D is undetermined. Germline CDR1 MDHEN, CDR2 SYDVKM. V was cut by 4 bases and J by 0 bases, with 12 bases left in between. The CDR3 runs 15 residues. The DNA of the CDR3 is TGTGCCAGCAGTTCGGGCTGGGGAGTGAACACTGAAGCTTTCTTT. This translates into CASSSGWGVNTEAFF. Full variable domain (rest looked up from reference TRBV28 and TRBJ1-1): DVKVTQSSRYLVKRTGEKVFLECVQDMDHENMFWYRQDPGLGLRLIYFSYDVKMKEKGDIPEGYSVSREKKERFSLILESASTNQTSMYLCASSSGWGVNTEAFFGQGTRLTVV.

This chain joins TRBV7-9 and TRBJ2-1; 9 bases agree with TRBD2. The junction had 11 bases not matched to a gene; V was cut back by 7 bases and J by 4 bases. The CDR3 sequence is 16 residues long. Germline V gene data show CDR1 as SEHNR and CDR2 as FQNEAQ (reference sequence). The CDR3 DNA reads TGTGCCAGCACTCTCGAAGCGGGAGGTACATACAATGAGCAGTTCTTC. Its translation: CASTLEAGGTYNEQFF.

This rearrangement joins TRBV27 to TRBJ2-3, with 7 bases that match TRBD2. Per the germline V gene, CDR1 is MNHEY and CDR2 is SMNVEV (reference sequence). The CDR3 totals 15 residues. V trimming: 6 bases; J trimming: 3 bases; junction bases outside the gene matches: 9. CDR3 sequence (DNA): TGTGCCAGCAGGACAAGCGGGATTGTAACAGATACGCAGTATTTT. This translates into CASRTSGIVTDTQYF.

V is TRBV22-1 and J is TRBJ2-7; TRBD2, the table's D call, lacks a check against the DNA. TRBV22-1 is reported as a pseudogene. This CDR3 contains 16 residues. This CDR3 reads CPGSAPSLAESYEQYF. DNA of the CDR3: TGTCCTGGGAGCGCACCTTCCCTAGCGGAATCCTACGAGCAGTACTTC.

This chain's CDR3 is CASSREGTDQETQYF. CDR3 DNA sequence: TGTGCCAGTAGTAGAGAGGGGACAGATCAAGAGACCCAGTACTTC. The V and J genes are TRBV19 and TRBJ2-5; TRBD1 agrees at 7 bases. The CDR3 extends over 15 amino acids. Germline CDR1 reads LNHDA; CDR2 reads SQIVND (reference sequence). V shed 4 bases, J shed 2 bases, and the junction held 7 bases outside the gene matches. Drawing the rest from reference TRBV19 and TRBJ2-5, the complete variable domain is DGGITQSPKYLFRKEGQNVTLSCEQNLNHDAMYWYRQDPGQGLRLIYYSQIVNDFQKGDIAEGYSVSREKKESFPLTVTSAQKNPTAFYLCASSREGTDQETQYFGPGTRLLVL.

This clone occurred once. The chain is built from TRBV15 and TRBJ2-7; weak D call: TRBD1 (6 bases). There are 14 residues in the CDR3. CDR1 is LNHNV and CDR2 is YYDKDF in the germline V gene (reference sequence). V lost 0 bases and J lost 2, with 8 bases in between. CDR3 sequence: CATSREDRTYEQYF. The CDR3, as DNA: TGTGCCACCAGCAGAGAGGACAGAACCTACGAGCAGTACTTC.

The V and J genes are TRBV7-6 and TRBJ2-3, with 7 nucleotides matching TRBD2. The V segment lost 0 bases and the J segment 4 bases; nucleotides outside the gene matches: 10. There are 17 residues in the CDR3. Germline CDR1 SGHVS, CDR2 FNYEAQ. CDR3: CASSLARGLRGSDTQYF. In DNA, the CDR3 is TGTGCCAGCAGCTTAGCTCGGGGACTAAGGGGTTCAGATACGCAGTATTTT.

Here the CDR3 reads CASKQGANEKLFF. The DNA for the CDR3 is TGTGCCTCCAAACAGGGAGCTAATGAAAAACTGTTTTTT. The rearrangement links TRBV24-1 to TRBJ1-4, with D possibly TRBD1 on 6 matching bases. The CDR3 runs 13 residues. Trimming removed 12 bases from V and 3 bases from J, with 13 bases in between. Germline assignment: CDR1 KGHDR and CDR2 SFDVKD.

The chain combines TRBV3-1 (or the pseudogene TRBV3-2) with TRBJ1-4, with D unresolved. The V end was cut by 1 base, the J end by 0 bases, with 6 bases between. This CDR3 has 15 residues. CDR1 is LGHDT and CDR2 is YNNKEL in the germline V gene (reference sequence). The DNA of the CDR3 is TGTGCCAGCAGCCAAGCGTCAGCAACTAATGAAAAACTGTTTTTT. It encodes CASSQASATNEKLFF.

The V call is TRBV27, the J call TRBJ2-7; TRBD2 matches at 8 bases. This CDR3 has 13 residues. In germline, CDR1 is MNHEY, CDR2 SMNVEV (reference sequence). V lost 3 bases and J lost 4; bases outside the gene matches: 2. The CDR3 region has the DNA TGTGCCAGCAGTTTTCGGGAGGGGTACGAGCAGTACTTC. Translated: CASSFREGYEQYF.

This clone has only a few counts. This chain joins TRBV4-1 and TRBJ1-1; D is ambiguous. V lost 1 base and J lost 7, with 7 bases in between. CDR1 and CDR2 (germline): MGHRA, YSYEKL. The CDR3 consists of 12 residues. The CDR3 sequence: CASSQGASEAFF. In DNA, the CDR3 is TGCGCCAGCAGCCAAGGCGCAAGTGAAGCTTTCTTT.

This clone came up once. This chain joins TRBV11-2 and TRBJ2-3; 9 bases fit TRBD2. Per germline, CDR1 SGHAT and CDR2 FQNNGV. The junction had 1 base not matched to a gene; V was cut back by 0 bases and J by 0 bases. This CDR3 comprises 16 residues. The CDR3: CASSLESGRSTDTQYF. CDR3 coding DNA: TGTGCCAGCAGCTTAGAAAGCGGGAGGAGCACAGATACGCAGTATTTT.